Reported below is one T cell receptor beta chain. This entry belongs to a study of control samples from healthy donors and cancer patients. Libraries were prepared by immunoSEQ multiplex PCR; TCRdb keeps only in-frame clonotypes and omits some of them. The sample includes 100,000 or so clones, roughly 89% seen only once; the top ten take approximately 8.4%. Germline V CDR1 and CDR2: MNHEY, SMNVEV (reference sequence). J lost 0 bases, V lost 2 bases, and 9 bases had no gene match. The CDR3 covers 17 residues. This TCR was recovered from a man in his thirties or forties in good health. The chain links TRBV27 to TRBJ2-7; 8 nucleotides line up with TRBD2. Source material: blood. The CDR3 spells CASSLRTSGGDSYEQYF. CDR3 nucleotide sequence: TGTGCCAGCAGTTTACGTACTAGCGGAGGGGACTCCTACGAGCAGTACTTC.